This passage covers 32 T cell receptor beta chains from one sample sequenced in a study of shared clonotypes between healthy human individuals (dated by TCRdb to about 2020). Libraries were made using the immunoSEQ multiplex PCR assay. TCRdb carries this immuneACCESS record with in-frame sequences only. Its versions omit some clonotypes, under half of them owing to an unresolved V gene in the studies checked, with the rest unexplained. The sample table lists over a million clones, about 77% of them with a count of one. Jointly, the top ten make up roughly 1.5% of the sample. The sample consisted of memory CD4+ T cells sorted from blood. The cell subset or site label, as the study defines it: CD45RA-negative fraction. These receptors came from a man in his late teens or twenties in good health.

J is TRBJ2-1 and V is TRBV5-1; 11 bases line up with TRBD2. Germline V gene lookup returns CDR1 SGHRS and CDR2 YFSETQ. With V trimmed by 4 bases and J by 3 bases, 6 bases remained unmatched. This CDR3 spans 16 amino acids. The CDR3 is CASSATLAGGYNEQFF. CDR3 nucleotides: TGCGCCAGCAGCGCTACCCTAGCGGGAGGCTACAATGAGCAGTTCTTC.

This chain joins TRBV23-1 and TRBJ2-2; D may correspond to TRBD1 or TRBD2 (6 bases each). TRBV23-1 is an ORF, with its function uncertain. V shed 0 bases and J shed 8 bases, with 19 bases lying between them. The CDR3 has 17 residues. Here the CDR3 DNA reads TGCGCCAGCAGTCAATCGCCTAGGGGGGCCCAAGTGGGGGAGCTGTTTTTT. Amino acid sequence: CASSQSPRGAQVGELFF.

The V gene is TRBV21-1, the J gene TRBJ1-2. TRBV21-1 constitutes a pseudogene. This CDR3 is 18 amino acids long. The DNA for the CDR3 is TGTGCCAGCAGCAATGCTAGGAGGAAGCTGGTTTCTGCCTATGGCTACACCTTC. It yields the protein CASSNARRKLVSAYGYTF.

This chain links TRBV5-6 with TRBJ1-2; a weak D match, TRBD1 (5 bases). Germline V gives CDR1 SGHDT, CDR2 YYEEEE. There are 13 residues in the CDR3. The ends were cut back, 4 bases at V and 8 bases at J, with 15 bases in the middle. CDR3 nucleotide sequence: TGTGCCAGCAGCCGGTGGGGGGACGGCGGCTACACCTTC. Translating gives CASSRWGDGGYTF.

The rearrangement links TRBV29-1 to TRBJ2-2, with D perhaps being TRBD1 or TRBD2 (5 bases each). There are 15 residues in the CDR3. CDR1 and CDR2 from the germline V gene are SQVTM and ANQGSEA. V shed 6 bases and J shed 2 bases, with 16 bases lying between them. The CDR3 loop reads CSVPAGASNTGELFF. The CDR3 DNA sequence: TGCAGCGTCCCGGCCGGGGCGTCTAACACCGGGGAGCTGTTTTTT.

The V gene is TRBV15, the J gene TRBJ2-7, with 8 positions matching TRBD2. Germline CDR1 LNHNV, CDR2 YYDKDF (reference sequence). V lost 0 bases and J lost 3; bases outside the gene matches: 4. The CDR3 has 15 amino acids. CDR3 residues: CATSRDPGGLYEQYF. DNA of the CDR3: TGTGCCACCAGCAGAGATCCGGGGGGGCTCTACGAGCAGTACTTC.

V gene TRBV6-5 combines with J gene TRBJ2-3; no clear D gene. Germline assignment: CDR1 MNHEY and CDR2 SVGAGI. V shed 4 bases and J shed 3 bases, with 11 bases lying between them. The length of the CDR3 is 14 residues. CDR3 DNA: TGTGCCAGCAGTTTACAACCCAGGACAGATACGCAGTATTTT. Protein product: CASSLQPRTDTQYF.

The chain has TRBV21-1 and TRBJ1-4; TRBD1 is taken as the D call from the table, unchecked against the DNA. TRBV21-1 has pseudogene status. The CDR3 spans 17 residues. The chain's CDR3 is CASSKALGTGPNEKLFF. DNA for the CDR3: TGTGCCAGCAGCAAAGCGCTCGGGACAGGGCCTAATGAAAAACTGTTTTTT.

The V and J genes are TRBV4-1 and TRBJ2-5; TRBD1 agrees at 7 bases. This CDR3 has 16 amino acids. Germline V CDR1 and CDR2: MGHRA, YSYEKL. Losses at the gene ends were 5 bases for V and 4 bases for J; bases not matched to a gene: 13. The CDR3 loop reads CASSIGKTGSSETQYF. DNA for the CDR3: TGCGCCAGCAGCATAGGGAAGACAGGGTCATCAGAGACCCAGTACTTC.

This clone was recorded many times. This chain links TRBV6-5 with TRBJ2-5; 7 bases align to TRBD2. J lost 2 bases, V lost 8 bases, and 5 bases had no gene match. In germline, CDR1 is MNHEY, CDR2 SVGAGI. This CDR3 has 13 residues. CDR3 DNA: TGTGCCAGCCGAAGCGGGGATCAAGAGACCCAGTACTTC. It codes for CASRSGDQETQYF.

Remarks on this clone: Distinct nucleotide sequences in the sample also encode this CDR3. This chain uses TRBV18 with TRBJ2-5, with a tentative D call TRBD2 (6 bases). The V gene's germline CDR1 is KGHSH and CDR2 LQKENI. The CDR3 runs to 13 residues. Between the trimmed V and J ends, which lost 3 bases and 2 bases, there was a span of 7 bases. In DNA form, the CDR3 reads TGTGCCAGCTCACCGGGACTGCAAGAGACCCAGTACTTC. It yields the protein CASSPGLQETQYF.

This chain connects TRBV5-1 to TRBJ2-3; D might be TRBD1 (6 bases). V lost 3 bases, J lost 0 bases, and 11 bases lay in between. Per germline, CDR1 SGHRS and CDR2 YFSETQ. The CDR3 consists of 15 residues. CDR3: CASSSRGLSTDTQYF. CDR3 bases: TGCGCCAGCAGCTCCAGGGGTCTAAGCACAGATACGCAGTATTTT.

The DNA of the CDR3 is TGTGCCAGCAGCTTAGAACACTATGGACCTGGAAACACCATATATTTT. As protein: CASSLEHYGPGNTIYF. This rearrangement joins TRBV7-2 to TRBJ1-3, with D unresolved. The germline gives CDR1 SGHTA, CDR2 FQGNSA. With 1 base removed from V and 2 bases from J, the gap between germline ends came to 12 bases. The CDR3 runs 16 residues.

This sequence joins TRBV6-5 and TRBJ1-5; the D gene is possibly TRBD1 (5 bases). CDR1 is MNHEY and CDR2 is SVGAGI in the germline V gene. V gave up 7 bases and J gave up 1 base, with 14 bases separating them. The CDR3 has 15 residues. The CDR3 reads CASTRYWGSNQPQHF. The CDR3 DNA reads as TGTGCCAGCACCCGCTATTGGGGGAGCAATCAGCCCCAGCATTTT.

The rearrangement uses TRBV6-5 and TRBJ1-4; no firm D call. The CDR3 is 13 amino acids. V shed 6 bases and J shed 3 bases, with 8 bases lying between them. The germline CDR1 and CDR2 sequences are MNHEY and SVGAGI. CDR3 DNA: TGTGCCAGCAGAGGGTTTTCTAATGAAAAACTGTTTTTT. It encodes CASRGFSNEKLFF.

The CDR3 DNA follows: TGTGCCAGCAGCTTATACCTCGGGGCGGATTCCTACGAGCAGTACTTC. It codes for CASSLYLGADSYEQYF. The chain uses TRBV13 and TRBJ2-7; D might be TRBD1 or TRBD2, each matching 5 bases. Germline V gene sequence: CDR1 PRHDT, CDR2 FYEKMQ (reference sequence). There are 16 residues in the CDR3. Trimming removed 2 bases from V and 1 base from J, with 15 bases in between.

V usage is TRBV27 and J usage is TRBJ1-6; 7 bases fit TRBD1. The CDR3 sequence is 15 residues long. Germline lookup yields CDR1 MNHEY and CDR2 SMNVEV (reference sequence). V gave up 5 bases and J gave up 5 bases; unmatched junction bases: 6. The DNA of the CDR3 is TGTGCCAGCAGTCTCCGACAGGGACATAATTCACCCCTCCACTTT. Translated: CASSLRQGHNSPLHF.

A word on this clone: The sample contains more than one DNA sequence encoding this CDR3. The chain is built from TRBV5-1 and TRBJ2-1, with 13 bases lining up with TRBD2. The germline CDR1 and CDR2 sequences are SGHRS and YFSETQ. J was trimmed by 6 bases and V by 4 bases; bases with no gene match: 4. This CDR3 is 15 amino acids long. The CDR3 loop reads CASSTLAGGPNEQFF. In nucleotides, the CDR3 is TGCGCCAGCAGCACACTAGCGGGAGGGCCCAATGAGCAGTTCTTC.

On this clone itself: A much larger clone differs from this one at a single base, so this may be a read error. The chain carries TRBV5-5 and TRBJ1-1, with D hard to call. CDR3 size: 13 residues. From germline, CDR1 is SGHKS and CDR2 YYEKEE (reference sequence). The V end lost 1 base, the J end lost 1 base, and 5 bases lay between the germline ends. CDR3 residues: CASSLPENTEAFF. The CDR3 region has the DNA TGTGCCAGCAGCTTGCCAGAGAACACTGAAGCTTTCTTT. Full variable domain (rest looked up from reference TRBV5-5 and TRBJ1-1): DAGVTQSPTHLIKTRGQQVTLRCSPISGHKSVSWYQQVLGQGPQFIFQYYEKEERGRGNFPDRFSARQFPNYSSELNVNALLLGDSALYLCASSLPENTEAFFGQGTRLTVV.

The rearrangement links TRBV10-3 to TRBJ2-7; 9 bases are shared with TRBD2. The trim removed 0 bases at V and 4 bases at J, leaving 4 bases unmatched. The germline V gene has CDR1 ENHRY and CDR2 SYGVKD. CDR3 length equals 15 residues. The CDR3 nucleotides are TGTGCCATCAGTGAGTCACGGACTAGCGTGTACGAGCAGTACTTC. It translates to CAISESRTSVYEQYF.

In this sample, this clone turned up once. The V gene is TRBV7-8, the J gene TRBJ1-6; D might be TRBD1 (6 bases). This CDR3 is 15 amino acids long. The germline V gene has CDR1 SGHVS and CDR2 FQNEAQ. Trimming took off 1 base at V and 4 bases at J, with 8 bases between the two ends. The CDR3 bases are TGTGCCAGCAGCTTAGGCAGGGGTTATAATTCACCCCTCCACTTT. Its translation is CASSLGRGYNSPLHF.

The chain has TRBV28 and TRBJ2-7, with 7 bases matching TRBD2. V dropped 5 bases and J dropped 2; count of bases not matched to a gene: 12. The CDR3 runs 16 residues. The germline gives CDR1 MDHEN, CDR2 SYDVKM. The CDR3 DNA sequence: TGTGCCAGCAGTCAGCGGGGACGTTTTGAGGCCTACGAGCAGTACTTC. This sequence encodes CASSQRGRFEAYEQYF. The variable domain in full, completed from reference TRBV28 and TRBJ2-7, reads DVKVTQSSRYLVKRTGEKVFLECVQDMDHENMFWYRQDPGLGLRLIYFSYDVKMKEKGDIPEGYSVSREKKERFSLILESASTNQTSMYLCASSQRGRFEAYEQYFGPGTRLTVT.

V is TRBV18 and J is TRBJ2-7; TRBD1 agrees at 7 bases. Germline V gene sequence: CDR1 KGHSH, CDR2 LQKENI. Losses at the gene ends were 3 bases for V and 6 bases for J; bases not matched to a gene: 11. The CDR3 loop spans 15 amino acids. The CDR3: CASSPERGRLSEQYF. CDR3 DNA: TGTGCCAGCTCACCCGAGAGGGGGCGTCTCTCCGAGCAGTACTTC.

This chain links TRBV18 with TRBJ2-2; D possibly matches TRBD1 or TRBD2 (5 bases each). Germline assignment: CDR1 KGHSH and CDR2 LQKENI. There are 16 residues in the CDR3. Trimming removed 4 bases from V and 0 bases from J, with 12 bases in between. The chain's CDR3 is CASSLTGTPNTGELFF. CDR3 sequence (DNA): TGTGCCAGCTCACTTACCGGGACCCCGAACACCGGGGAGCTGTTTTTT.

The chain couples TRBV6-5 to TRBJ1-1; D uncertain. Trimming left V 7 bases short and J 2 bases short, with 8 bases between. CDR3 length equals 12 residues. Germline CDR1 is MNHEY and CDR2 is SVGAGI. CDR3 DNA: TGTGCCAGCAATCTGGGAAACACTGAAGCTTTCTTT. Protein product: CASNLGNTEAFF.

This clone was seen just once. In the same sample, other DNA sequences code for this CDR3. The chain links TRBV5-1 to TRBJ2-5, with 10 bases that match TRBD2. Germline CDR1 is SGHRS and CDR2 is YFSETQ. V was pared by 4 bases and J by 1 base, with 4 bases of the junction left unmatched. CDR3 length: 15 residues. Here the CDR3 reads CASSLSSGGQETQYF. CDR3 DNA: TGCGCCAGCAGCCTATCTAGCGGGGGCCAAGAGACCCAGTACTTC. Full variable domain (missing parts from reference TRBV5-1 and TRBJ2-5): KAGVTQTPRYLIKTRGQQVTLSCSPISGHRSVSWYQQTPGQGLQFLFEYFSETQRNKGNFPGRFSGRQFSNSRSEMNVSTLELGDSALYLCASSLSSGGQETQYFGPGTRLLVL.

The CDR3 DNA is TGTGCCAGTAAGAAGGAGATGGGCACTGAAGCTTTCTTT. Amino acid sequence: CASKKEMGTEAFF. The chain combines TRBV19 with TRBJ1-1; no firm D call. Looked up from germline, CDR1 is LNHDA and CDR2 is SQIVND (reference sequence). The CDR3 covers 13 residues. The V gene lost 7 bases and the J gene lost 4 bases, with 13 bases spanning the gap.

This clone was seen a few times. The chain recombines TRBV7-9 with TRBJ2-2; D remains ambiguous. This CDR3 comprises 12 residues. V gave up 4 bases and J gave up 7 bases, with 7 bases separating them. Germline V gene data show CDR1 as SEHNR and CDR2 as FQNEAQ (reference sequence). Here the CDR3 DNA reads TGTGCCAGCAGCTCCCTCATCGGGGAGCTGTTTTTT. Protein product: CASSSLIGELFF.

The genes are TRBV28 and TRBJ2-7; D ambiguous. Germline-derived CDR1 and CDR2 are MDHEN and SYDVKM. Trimming cost V 6 bases and J 6 bases, with 12 bases left between them. The CDR3 loop spans 12 amino acids. The CDR3 region has the DNA TGTGCCAGCAGGACCGGGCTGCTCGAGCAGTACTTC. Protein sequence: CASRTGLLEQYF. The full variable domain, completed using reference TRBV28 and TRBJ2-7, is DVKVTQSSRYLVKRTGEKVFLECVQDMDHENMFWYRQDPGLGLRLIYFSYDVKMKEKGDIPEGYSVSREKKERFSLILESASTNQTSMYLCASRTGLLEQYFGPGTRLTVT.

This clone was counted between two and nine times. The rearrangement uses TRBV19 and TRBJ1-5; TRBD1 aligns across 7 bases. V trimming: 3 bases; J trimming: 3 bases; junction bases outside the gene matches: 11. Per germline, CDR1 LNHDA and CDR2 SQIVND (reference sequence). The CDR3 runs to 17 residues. CDR3: CASSMLAGQFYNQPQHF. The DNA for the CDR3 is TGTGCCAGTAGTATGCTCGCGGGACAGTTTTACAATCAGCCCCAGCATTTT.

The table lists this clone with a count of one. The J gene is TRBJ1-1, the V gene TRBV28; D is unresolved. CDR3 length equals 14 residues. Germline CDR1 and CDR2: MDHEN and SYDVKM. Between the trimmed V and J ends, which lost 2 bases and 0 bases, there was a span of 7 bases. The CDR3 nucleotides are TGTGCCAGCAGTTTAAATACCATGAACACTGAAGCTTTCTTT. Translation gives CASSLNTMNTEAFF.

J is TRBJ1-2 and V is TRBV7-8; D ambiguous. There are 15 residues in the CDR3. CDR1 is SGHVS and CDR2 is FQNEAQ in the germline V gene. The germline V and J ends were trimmed by 1 base and 1 base, with 10 bases remaining between them. DNA of the CDR3: TGTGCCAGCAGCTTAGAGGTCGGGTTTAACTATGGCTACACCTTC. The encoded protein is CASSLEVGFNYGYTF.